This passage covers 20 T cell receptor beta chains from one sample sequenced in a study of control samples from healthy donors and cancer patients. Sequenced by immunoSEQ multiplex PCR; TCRdb stores in-frame clones only, minus some. Among roughly 86,000 clones listed, 91% were seen once. The sequencing sample was made of blood. The source is a man younger than 45 in good health.

This chain joins TRBV6-6 and TRBJ1-1; D unresolved. Germline loops: CDR1 MNHNY, CDR2 SVGAGI (reference sequence). Trimming pared 0 bases from V and 4 bases from J, leaving 9 bases between. The CDR3 length is 14 residues. The CDR3 loop is CASSYSGFGTEAFF. CDR3 DNA: TGTGCCAGCAGTTACTCAGGGTTTGGCACTGAAGCTTTCTTT.

This chain uses TRBV28 with TRBJ2-3, with 12 bases identical to TRBD2. The V and J ends lost 2 bases and 7 bases, in that order; junction bases with no gene match: 13. Germline V gene data show CDR1 as MDHEN and CDR2 as SYDVKM. This CDR3 region has 18 residues. The chain's CDR3 is CASSLSSLAGGLLYTQYF. CDR3 DNA: TGTGCCAGCAGTTTAAGTTCGCTAGCGGGGGGGCTTCTCTATACGCAGTATTTT.

The V gene is TRBV5-1, the J gene TRBJ2-2; TRBD1 is a possible D gene (6 bases). V lost 6 bases and J 2 bases, leaving 8 bases between the germline ends. Germline V gene sequence: CDR1 SGHRS, CDR2 YFSETQ. This CDR3 is built from 13 residues. The CDR3 nucleotides read TGCGCCAGCACGGACAGAAACACCGGGGAGCTGTTTTTT. Its protein product is CASTDRNTGELFF.

This clone was detected only once. The gene calls are TRBV18 and TRBJ1-3, with 7 positions matching TRBD1. This CDR3 spans 19 amino acids. CDR1 KGHSH and CDR2 LQKENI come from the germline V gene. Trimming took 4 bases from V and 0 from J; bases not matched to a gene: 15. CDR3 residues: CASSLQGPPGQYSGNTIYF. Written as DNA, the CDR3 is TGTGCCAGCTCACTCCAGGGACCCCCGGGACAGTACTCTGGAAACACCATATATTTT.

CDR3 protein: CASSLGQGATDTQYF. The CDR3 nucleotides read TGTGCCAGCAGCTTGGGACAGGGGGCGACAGATACGCAGTATTTT. The chain has TRBV7-8 and TRBJ2-3; 12 bases are a match to TRBD1. Germline CDR1 is SGHVS and CDR2 is FQNEAQ. This CDR3 is 15 amino acids long. V shed 3 bases, J shed 3 bases, and the junction held 1 base outside the gene matches.

This CDR3 is CASSLAGGGFNEQFF. CDR3 in DNA: TGTGCCAGCTCCTTAGCGGGAGGGGGGTTTAATGAGCAGTTCTTC. The chain joins TRBV5-5 to TRBJ2-1, with 11 bases matching TRBD2. Germline CDR1 and CDR2: SGHKS and YYEKEE (reference sequence). With V trimmed by 7 bases and J by 7 bases, 10 bases remained unmatched. This CDR3 is 15 amino acids long.

The chain has TRBV20-1 and TRBJ1-3; D unresolved. Germline lookup yields CDR1 DFQATT and CDR2 SNEGSKA (reference sequence). The V and J ends lost 7 bases and 8 bases respectively, with 12 bases between them. There are 11 residues in the CDR3. The DNA of the CDR3 is TGCAGTGGAGAACAAGGCGACACCATATATTTT. It codes for CSGEQGDTIYF.

The chain combines TRBV5-1 with TRBJ1-4; 9 positions agree with TRBD1. Germline trimming cut 0 bases from V and 7 bases from J; bases unmatched to any gene: 4. In germline, CDR1 is SGHRS, CDR2 YFSETQ. The CDR3 has 15 amino acids. CDR3 nucleotides: TGCGCCAGCAGCTTGGGGGACAGGGATGTTGAAAAACTGTTTTTT. This translates into CASSLGDRDVEKLFF.

V usage is TRBV2 and J usage is TRBJ1-6; D gene uncertain. The CDR3 extends over 15 amino acids. The V gene's germline CDR1 is SNHLY and CDR2 FYNNEI. The germline V and J ends were trimmed by 3 bases and 9 bases, with 15 bases remaining between them. As DNA, the CDR3 is TGTGCCAGCAGTGACAGGTCTTTTCAAGGTTCACCCCTCCACTTT. This sequence encodes CASSDRSFQGSPLHF.

This chain connects TRBV6-5 to TRBJ1-1, with D perhaps matching TRBD1 (5 bases). V shed 2 bases and J shed 1 base, with 11 bases lying between them. The CDR3 length is 15 residues. CDR1 is MNHEY, CDR2 SVGAGI, per germline. The CDR3 sequence: CASSYKGPENTEAFF. The CDR3 coding sequence is TGTGCCAGCAGTTACAAGGGGCCCGAGAACACTGAAGCTTTCTTT.

The rearrangement uses TRBV4-2 and TRBJ2-6; 7 bases fit TRBD2. The length of the CDR3 is 19 residues. Germline CDR1 is LGHNA and CDR2 is YNFKEQ. J lost 5 bases, V lost 1 base, and 14 bases had no gene match. The DNA for the CDR3 is TGTGCCAGCAGCCAAGTGTCAAGCGGGGCCTCCTCGAGGGCCAACGTCCTGACTTTC. It translates to CASSQVSSGASSRANVLTF.

The rearrangement joins TRBV5-1 to TRBJ1-1; D unclear. V lost 4 bases and J 1 base, leaving 11 bases between the germline ends. The CDR3 runs 14 residues. Germline V gene data show CDR1 as SGHRS and CDR2 as YFSETQ. CDR3 region: CASSTGTANTEAFF. CDR3 nucleotides: TGCGCCAGCAGCACCGGAACAGCGAACACTGAAGCTTTCTTT.

The chain carries TRBV27 and TRBJ2-5; maybe TRBD2 (7 bases). Germline loops: CDR1 MNHEY, CDR2 SMNVEV (reference sequence). This CDR3 region has 13 residues. V was trimmed by 8 bases and J by 5 bases, leaving 15 bases between them. CDR3 sequence (DNA): TGTGCCAGCGGGGAGGGGGAAGGTGAGACCCAGTACTTC. As protein: CASGEGEGETQYF.

J is TRBJ2-1 and V is TRBV3-1 (or the pseudogene TRBV3-2), with 8 bases fitting TRBD2. In germline, CDR1 is LGHDT, CDR2 YNNKEL (reference sequence). The V segment lost 0 bases and the J segment 6 bases; nucleotides outside the gene matches: 1. The CDR3 runs to 14 residues. DNA for the CDR3: TGTGCCAGCAGCCAAGATAGCGGGGCCAATGAGCAGTTCTTC. Translated: CASSQDSGANEQFF.

The chain employs TRBV5-4 and TRBJ2-2; a possible D gene is TRBD1 (8 bases). V dropped 3 bases and J dropped 5 bases, with 20 bases sitting between them. Germline V gives CDR1 SGHNT, CDR2 YYREEE (reference sequence). The CDR3 is 17 amino acids. The CDR3 sequence is CASSWGGQGAGTGELFF. The CDR3 region has the DNA TGTGCCAGCAGCTGGGGGGGCCAGGGGGCAGGGACCGGGGAGCTGTTTTTT.

The chain recombines TRBV5-1 with TRBJ2-3; weak D call: TRBD1 (6 bases). Trimming shortened V by 0 bases and J by 2 bases, and 10 bases separated the two germline ends. The germline V gene has CDR1 SGHRS and CDR2 YFSETQ. The CDR3 spans 15 residues. Here the CDR3 DNA reads TGCGCCAGCAGCTTGGAAGGGGGAACCACAGATACGCAGTATTTT. Translating gives CASSLEGGTTDTQYF.

This clone was recorded only once. The rearrangement joins TRBV7-2 to TRBJ1-2; D remains unclear. Germline CDR1 is SGHTA and CDR2 is FQGNSA. The CDR3 extends over 12 amino acids. The V gene lost 7 bases and the J gene lost 8 bases, with 14 bases spanning the gap. The CDR3 DNA reads TGTGCCAGCACCTTCCGGGCGGAGGGCTACACCTTC. This codes for CASTFRAEGYTF.

The V call is TRBV9, the J call TRBJ2-1; no reliable D call. The CDR3 is made up of 13 amino acids. Germline values: CDR1 SGDLS, CDR2 YYNGEE. The ends were cut back, 0 bases at V and 1 base at J, with 2 bases in the middle. Here the CDR3 reads CASSVGSYNEQFF. As DNA, the CDR3 is TGTGCCAGCAGCGTAGGTTCCTACAATGAGCAGTTCTTC.

The genes are TRBV6-5 and TRBJ2-1; D is unresolved. V dropped 8 bases and J dropped 5 bases, with 13 bases sitting between them. The CDR3 has 13 residues. In germline, CDR1 is MNHEY, CDR2 SVGAGI. CDR3 in amino acids: CASLYPRNNEQFF. The CDR3 DNA reads as TGTGCCAGCCTGTACCCCAGGAACAATGAGCAGTTCTTC.

This clone is a singleton in its sample. The V call is TRBV14, the J call TRBJ1-4; tentatively, D is TRBD1 (6 bases). Per germline, CDR1 SGHDN and CDR2 FVKESK. The length of the CDR3 is 15 residues. V gave up 4 bases and J gave up 3 bases, with 12 bases separating them. The CDR3 region is CASSLTGRANEKLFF. Here the CDR3 DNA reads TGTGCCAGCAGCCTGACAGGTAGAGCTAATGAAAAACTGTTTTTT. The full variable domain, in which reference TRBV14 and TRBJ1-4 provide the parts outside the CDR3, is EAGVTQFPSHSVIEKGQTVTLRCDPISGHDNLYWYRRVMGKEIKFLLHFVKESKQDESGMPNNRFLAERTGGTYSTLKVQPAELEDSGVYFCASSLTGRANEKLFFGSGTQLSVL.